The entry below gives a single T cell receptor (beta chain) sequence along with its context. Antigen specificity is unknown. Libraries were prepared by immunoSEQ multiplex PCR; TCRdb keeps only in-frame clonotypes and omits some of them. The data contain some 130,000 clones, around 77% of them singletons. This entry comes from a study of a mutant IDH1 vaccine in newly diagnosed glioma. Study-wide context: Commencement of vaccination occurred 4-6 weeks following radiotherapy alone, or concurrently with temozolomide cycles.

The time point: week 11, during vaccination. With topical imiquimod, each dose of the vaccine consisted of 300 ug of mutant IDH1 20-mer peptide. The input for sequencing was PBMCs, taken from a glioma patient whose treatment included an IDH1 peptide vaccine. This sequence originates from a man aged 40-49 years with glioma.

CDR3 DNA sequence: TGTGCCAGCAGCCAAAACCGCGGGCAGGGTAAGGACGAGCAGTACTTC. Translated: CASSQNRGQGKDEQYF. This chain joins TRBV21-1 and TRBJ2-7. TRBV21-1 is a pseudogene segment. The CDR3 is 16 residues long.